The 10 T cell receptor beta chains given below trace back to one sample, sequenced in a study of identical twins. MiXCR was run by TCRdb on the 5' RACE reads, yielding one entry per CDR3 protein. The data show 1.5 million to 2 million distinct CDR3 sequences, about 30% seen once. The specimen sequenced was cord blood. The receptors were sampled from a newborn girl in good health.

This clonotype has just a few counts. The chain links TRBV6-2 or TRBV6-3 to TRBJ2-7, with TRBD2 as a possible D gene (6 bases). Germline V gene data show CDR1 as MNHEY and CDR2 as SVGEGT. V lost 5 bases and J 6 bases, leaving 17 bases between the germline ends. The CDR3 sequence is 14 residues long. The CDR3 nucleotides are TGTGCCAGCAGTACCGCCGCGGGGCGGGTCGAGCAGTACTTC. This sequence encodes CASSTAAGRVEQYF.

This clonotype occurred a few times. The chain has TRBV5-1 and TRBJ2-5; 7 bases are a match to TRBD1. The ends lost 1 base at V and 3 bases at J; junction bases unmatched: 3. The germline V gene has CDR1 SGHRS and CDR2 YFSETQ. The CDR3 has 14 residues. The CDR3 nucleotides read TGCGCCAGCAGCTTGACAGGGACAGAAGAGACCCAGTACTTC. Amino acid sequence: CASSLTGTEETQYF.

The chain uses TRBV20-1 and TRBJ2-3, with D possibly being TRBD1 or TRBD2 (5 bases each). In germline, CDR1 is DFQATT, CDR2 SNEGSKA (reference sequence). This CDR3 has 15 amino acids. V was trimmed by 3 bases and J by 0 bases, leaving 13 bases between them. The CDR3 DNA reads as TGCAGTGCTAGGGGGGACGAAACTAGCACAGATACGCAGTATTTT. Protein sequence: CSARGDETSTDTQYF.

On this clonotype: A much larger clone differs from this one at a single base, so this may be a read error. DNA for the CDR3: TGTGCCAGCAGTGGGCAGAGAGTATATGGCTACACCTTC. Its protein is CASSGQRVYGYTF. The chain has TRBV12-3 or TRBV12-4 and TRBJ1-2; D call uncertain. Trimming stripped 5 bases from V and 5 bases from J, with 12 bases between. CDR3 length: 13 amino acids.

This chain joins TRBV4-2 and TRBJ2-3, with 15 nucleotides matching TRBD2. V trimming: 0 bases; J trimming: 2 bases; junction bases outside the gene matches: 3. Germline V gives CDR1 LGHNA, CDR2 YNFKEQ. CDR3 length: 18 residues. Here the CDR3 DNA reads TGTGCCAGCAGCCAAGATCGGACTAGCGGGAGGGCCACAGATACGCAGTATTTT. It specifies CASSQDRTSGRATDTQYF.

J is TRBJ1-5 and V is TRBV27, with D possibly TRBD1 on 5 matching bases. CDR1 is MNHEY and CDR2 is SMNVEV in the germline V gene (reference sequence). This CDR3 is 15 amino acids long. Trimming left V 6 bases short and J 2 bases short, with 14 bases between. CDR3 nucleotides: TGTGCCAGCAGGGACACCGGATCGGGCAATCAGCCCCAGCATTTT. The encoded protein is CASRDTGSGNQPQHF.

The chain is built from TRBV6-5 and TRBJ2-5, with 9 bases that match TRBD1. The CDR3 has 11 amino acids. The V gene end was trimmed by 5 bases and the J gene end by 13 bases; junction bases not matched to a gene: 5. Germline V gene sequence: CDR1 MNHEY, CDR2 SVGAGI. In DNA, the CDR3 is TGTGCCAGCAGTCAAGGGGACAGGGCGTACTTC. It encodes CASSQGDRAYF.

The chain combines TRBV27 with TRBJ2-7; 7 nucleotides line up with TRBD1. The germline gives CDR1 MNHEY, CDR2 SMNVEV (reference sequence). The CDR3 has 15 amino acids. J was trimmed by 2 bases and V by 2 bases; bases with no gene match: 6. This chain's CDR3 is CASSLQRDRAYEQYF. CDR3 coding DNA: TGTGCCAGCAGTTTACAGAGAGACAGGGCCTACGAGCAGTACTTC.

The CDR3 DNA reads as TGTGCCAGCAGTTCTAGGGTTGGGACTAGCGGAAACAATGAGCAGTTCTTC. Encoded protein: CASSSRVGTSGNNEQFF. This chain connects TRBV5-5 to TRBJ2-1; 11 positions agree with TRBD2. V lost 5 bases, J lost 5 bases, and 12 bases stayed unmatched. Per germline, CDR1 SGHKS and CDR2 YYEKEE (reference sequence). The CDR3 runs to 17 residues.

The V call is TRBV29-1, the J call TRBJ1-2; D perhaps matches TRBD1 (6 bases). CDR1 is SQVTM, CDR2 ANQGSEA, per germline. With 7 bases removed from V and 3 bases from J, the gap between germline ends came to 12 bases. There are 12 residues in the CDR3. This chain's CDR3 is CSGTGLDYGYTF. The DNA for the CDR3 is TGCAGCGGAACAGGGTTGGACTATGGCTACACCTTC.